A selection of T cell receptor beta chains follows, all from one sample in a study of CD8 T cells in Susac syndrome. TCRdb ran MiXCR on the immunoSEQ multiplex PCR reads and lists one entry per CDR3 protein. The sample shows approximately 160,000 distinct CDR3 sequences, around 96% of them seen only once. The material sequenced was CD4+ T cells from PBMCs. Source of these receptors: a human donor with Susac syndrome. Both conserved end residues are part of each CDR3. D genes are given only for firm matches. Rows may omit the clone size; those that give it use once, few, many or a size class.

>TRBV12-3/TRBV12-4|.|TRBJ2-3|TRBD2
TGTGCCAGCAGTTTTGGCGGGGGGGAGGGCACAGATACGCAGTATTTT
CASSFGGGEGTDTQYF
>TRBV7-2|.|TRBJ2-7|TRBD1
TGTGCCAGCAGCTTAGGACAGGGGGCCTCGTCCTACGAGCAGTACTTC
CASSLGQGASSYEQYF
>TRBV7-2|.|TRBJ2-1|.
TGTGCCAGCAGCTCGCCCGTTAAGCCGTTCTTC
CASSSPVKPFF
>TRBV3-1|.|TRBJ1-5|.
TGTGCCAGCAGCCAAGGAGGGGTTCAGCCCCAGCATTTT
CASSQGGVQPQHF
>TRBV29-1|.|TRBJ2-5|.
TGCAGCCATGGTAGCTACCAAGAGACCCAGTACTTC
CSHGSYQETQYF
>TRBV19|.|TRBJ1-1|TRBD1
TGTGCCACTGCCCCTCGGACAGGGGGCGGGTGGAACACTGAAGCTTTCTTT
CATAPRTGGGWNTEAFF
>TRBV4-3|once|TRBJ1-2|.
TGCGCCAGCAGCCAAGATTGGATAAACTATGGCTACACCTTC
CASSQDWINYGYTF
>TRBV15|.|TRBJ2-7|.
TGTGCCACCAGCAGTGGGCGTCTCTTTATGCCCTACGAGCAGTACTTC
CATSSGRLFMPYEQYF
>TRBV6-2/TRBV6-3|.|TRBJ1-4|.
TGTGCCAGCAGTTACAGCGGTGAAAAACTGTTTTTT
CASSYSGEKLFF
>TRBV20-1|.|TRBJ2-4|.
TGCAGTGCTAGAAGGGAACTAGCCAAAAACATTCAGTACTTC
CSARRELAKNIQYF
>TRBV20-1|.|TRBJ2-5|TRBD1
TGCAGTGCTAGAGGTGTCGGACAGGGGAACCAAGAGACCCAGTACTTC
CSARGVGQGNQETQYF
>TRBV19|.|TRBJ2-1|TRBD1
TGTGCCAGTCGGGGCAAGGGGGCTTACAATGAGCAGTTCTTC
CASRGKGAYNEQFF
>TRBV5-6|.|TRBJ2-7|.
TGTGCCAGCAGCTTGGAAGACTACGAGCAGTACTTC
CASSLEDYEQYF
>TRBV4-3|.|TRBJ2-1|.
TGCGCCAGCAGCCAAGAATGGGGGAATGAGCAGTTCTTC
CASSQEWGNEQFF
>TRBV11-2|.|TRBJ2-4|TRBD2
TGTGCCAGCAGCTTAGCGTTAGCGGGAAACATTCAGTACTTC
CASSLALAGNIQYF
>TRBV29-1|.|TRBJ2-2|.
TGCAGCGCCGGGGACTTCTCAGGGGAGCTGTTTTTT
CSAGDFSGELFF
>TRBV5-1|.|TRBJ2-1|TRBD2
TGCGCCAGCAGCGCCGGACTAGCGGGAGTCGGTGAGCAGTTCTTC
CASSAGLAGVGEQFF
>TRBV20-1|few|TRBJ1-4|.
TGCAGTGCTACCCAGGACAGTTCAACTAATGAAAAACTGTTTTTT
CSATQDSSTNEKLFF
>TRBV24-1|once|TRBJ2-6|.
TGTGCCACCAGTGATAGACGGGGAGCTGGGGCCAACGTCCTGACTTTC
CATSDRRGAGANVLTF
>TRBV9|.|TRBJ2-7|.
TGTGCCAGCAGCCCTACAGGGTTAGCCGAGCAGTACTTC
CASSPTGLAEQYF
>TRBV4-2|.|TRBJ2-7|TRBD1
TGTGCCAGCAGCCAAGATCCCAGGGGGAACGAGCAGTACTTC
CASSQDPRGNEQYF
>TRBV5-1|.|TRBJ2-5|TRBD2
TGCGCCAGCAGGTATAGCGGGGTCGGGCAAGAGACCCAGTACTTC
CASRYSGVGQETQYF
>TRBV24-1|.|TRBJ2-1|TRBD2
TGTGCCACCAGTGATTTAAGCGGGGGGGGCACTGAGCAGTTCTTC
CATSDLSGGGTEQFF
>TRBV3-1|.|TRBJ2-4|.
TGTGCCAGCAGCCAAGAGGGGTCGGTCATCCAGTACTTC
CASSQEGSVIQYF
>TRBV20-1|.|TRBJ1-2|TRBD1
TGCAGTGCTAGTCAGGGGGGTTATAACTATGGCTACACCTTC
CSASQGGYNYGYTF
>TRBV25-1|.|TRBJ2-7|.
TGTGCCAGCAGTGGACAGGACCCCTTCTACGAGCAGTACTTC
CASSGQDPFYEQYF
>TRBV7-2|once|TRBJ2-5|.
TGTGCCAGCAGCCATGACGCAGGGGAGACCCAGTACTTC
CASSHDAGETQYF
>TRBV4-1|.|TRBJ1-2|.
TGCGCCAGCAGCCACGCGCCGGGACCAGCCCTCCTTGGCTACACCTTC
CASSHAPGPALLGYTF
>TRBV20-1|.|TRBJ1-6|TRBD1
TGCAGTGCCCCAGGGACAGCTGATAATTCACCCCTCCACTTT
CSAPGTADNSPLHF
>TRBV3-1|.|TRBJ1-2|.
TGTGCCAGCAGCCGGGGGGGAGGTGGCTACACCTTC
CASSRGGGGYTF
>TRBV7-2|.|TRBJ1-5|TRBD1
TGTGCCAGCAGCCCCGTCCCGGGACAGGGTCAGCCCCAGCATTTT
CASSPVPGQGQPQHF
>TRBV7-3|.|TRBJ2-5|.
TGTGCCAGCAGCTCTAGGGCTAACCAAGAGACCCAGTACTTC
CASSSRANQETQYF
>TRBV7-2|once|TRBJ1-2|.
TGTGCCAGCAGCCCCGAGGGTCACGACATTTTTAACTATGGCTACACCTTC
CASSPEGHDIFNYGYTF
>TRBV28|.|TRBJ2-7|.
TGTGCCAGCAGTGCCGCGTGGGCTAGCTCCTACGAGCAGTACTTC
CASSAAWASSYEQYF
>TRBV29-1|.|TRBJ2-5|.
TGCAGCGCCCGATCCAGGGGGGGGCAAGAGACCCAGTACTTC
CSARSRGGQETQYF
>TRBV7-9|.|TRBJ2-5|.
TGTGCCAGCAGCGCTAACCAAGAGACCCAGTACTTC
CASSANQETQYF
>TRBV19|.|TRBJ1-1|.
TGTGCCAGTAAGGGGATTCAGGGGAACACTGAAGCTTTCTTT
CASKGIQGNTEAFF
>TRBV7-2|.|TRBJ2-1|.
TGTGCCAGCAGCGCACAGCGGTACAATGAGCAGTTCTTC
CASSAQRYNEQFF
>TRBV7-8|few|TRBJ1-2|.
TGTGCCAGCAGCCCCGGGGGTGCTAACTATGGCTACACCTTC
CASSPGGANYGYTF
>TRBV7-9|once|TRBJ1-6|.
TGTGCCAGCAGCTTAGAGGACCGCAGAAATCTCCACTTT
CASSLEDRRNLHF
>TRBV19|.|TRBJ2-3|TRBD1
TGTGCCAGTAGTACGCTCGGGACAGGGGTCCAAGATACGCAGTATTTT
CASSTLGTGVQDTQYF
>TRBV2|once|TRBJ2-2|.
TGTGCCAGCATGGGGGCGCGGACCGGGGAGCTGTTTTTT
CASMGARTGELFF
>TRBV5-4|.|TRBJ1-2|.
TGTGCCAGCAGCCCCAACAGCGGCTATGGCTACACCTTC
CASSPNSGYGYTF
>TRBV20-1|.|TRBJ1-2|.
TGCAGTGCTAGTACAGGGATGGGCTATGGCTACACCTTC
CSASTGMGYGYTF
>TRBV4-3|.|TRBJ2-1|.
TGCGCCAGCAGGAGGGGCCTCTCTGGGTGGGACAATGAGCAGTTCTTC
CASRRGLSGWDNEQFF
>TRBV27|.|TRBJ2-1|.
TGTGCCAGCAGTCCCCTCGGGGGTAAGGAGCAGTTCTTC
CASSPLGGKEQFF